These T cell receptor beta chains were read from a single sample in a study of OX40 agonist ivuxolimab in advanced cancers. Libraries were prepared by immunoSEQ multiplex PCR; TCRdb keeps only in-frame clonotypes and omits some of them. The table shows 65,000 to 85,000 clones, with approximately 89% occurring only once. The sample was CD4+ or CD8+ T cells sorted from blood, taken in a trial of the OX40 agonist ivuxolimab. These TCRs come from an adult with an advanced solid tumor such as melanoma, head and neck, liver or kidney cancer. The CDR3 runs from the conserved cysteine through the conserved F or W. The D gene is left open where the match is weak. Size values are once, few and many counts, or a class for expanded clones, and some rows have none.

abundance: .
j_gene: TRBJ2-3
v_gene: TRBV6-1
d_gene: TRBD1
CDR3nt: TGTGCCAGCAGTGAGACAGGGCCAGGGAGCACAGATACGCAGTATTTT
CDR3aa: CASSETGPGSTDTQYF

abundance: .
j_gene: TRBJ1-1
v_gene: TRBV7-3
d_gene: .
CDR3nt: TGTGCCAGCAGCTTAAGTGGCAGGGGTAACACTGAAGCTTTCTTT
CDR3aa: CASSLSGRGNTEAFF

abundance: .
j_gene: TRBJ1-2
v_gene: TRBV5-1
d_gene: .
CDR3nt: TGCGCCAGCTCCATCGGCGGGAGCGGCTATGGCTACACCTTC
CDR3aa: CASSIGGSGYGYTF

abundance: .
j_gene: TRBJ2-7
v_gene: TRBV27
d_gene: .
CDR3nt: TGTGCCAGCAGTCCCCGGGACATCCCCTGGGGTGAGCAGTACTTC
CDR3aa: CASSPRDIPWGEQYF

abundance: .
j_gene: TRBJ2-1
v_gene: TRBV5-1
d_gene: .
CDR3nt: TGCGCCAGCAGCGTTAGACAGGACGGTGAGCAGTTCTTC
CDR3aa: CASSVRQDGEQFF

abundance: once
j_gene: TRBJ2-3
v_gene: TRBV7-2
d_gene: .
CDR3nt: TGTGCCAGCAGCCCGGGGCCTAGCACAGATACGCAGTATTTT
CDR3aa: CASSPGPSTDTQYF

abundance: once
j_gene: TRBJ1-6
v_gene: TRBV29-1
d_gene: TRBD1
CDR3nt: TGCAGCGCCCAGAGGGACAGGGACAATTCACCCCTCCACTTT
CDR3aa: CSAQRDRDNSPLHF

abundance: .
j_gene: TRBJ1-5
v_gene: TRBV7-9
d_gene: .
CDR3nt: TGTGCCAGCAGCGGGTCTGGGGGTCAGCCCCAGCATTTT
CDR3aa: CASSGSGGQPQHF

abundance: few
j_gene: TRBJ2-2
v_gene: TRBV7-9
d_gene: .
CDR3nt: TGTGCCAGCAGCTTAGCCACGGACGGGCTGTTTTTT
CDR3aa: CASSLATDGLFF

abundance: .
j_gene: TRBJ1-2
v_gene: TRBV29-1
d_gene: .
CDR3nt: TGCAGCGTAGCCGACCTCCCAGCCCATGGCTACACCTTC
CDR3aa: CSVADLPAHGYTF

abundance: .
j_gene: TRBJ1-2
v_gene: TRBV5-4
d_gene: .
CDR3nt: TGTGCCAGCAGCTTGGTTGGTGCTAACTATGGCTACACCTTC
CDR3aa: CASSLVGANYGYTF

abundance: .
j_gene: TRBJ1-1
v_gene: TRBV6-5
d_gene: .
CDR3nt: TGTGCCAGCAGCCAGGGGTATGAAGCTTTCTTT
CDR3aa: CASSQGYEAFF

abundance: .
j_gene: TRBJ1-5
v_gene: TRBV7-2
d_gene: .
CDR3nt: TGTGCCAGCAGCTTAGAGGGCGGACATCAGCCCCAGCATTTT
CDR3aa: CASSLEGGHQPQHF

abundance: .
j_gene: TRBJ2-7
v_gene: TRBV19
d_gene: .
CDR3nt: TGTGCCAGTAGTATTTTCGAGACAGGCTCCTCCTACGAGCAGTACTTC
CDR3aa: CASSIFETGSSYEQYF

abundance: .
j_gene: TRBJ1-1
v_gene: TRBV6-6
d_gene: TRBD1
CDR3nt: TGTGCCAGCAGTGACAGGGGGATGGTGGCTGAAGCTTTCTTT
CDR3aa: CASSDRGMVAEAFF

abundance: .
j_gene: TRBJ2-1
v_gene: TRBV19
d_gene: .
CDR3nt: TGTGCCAGTAGTTTACCTGACAGCCCATACAATGAGCAGTTCTTC
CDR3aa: CASSLPDSPYNEQFF

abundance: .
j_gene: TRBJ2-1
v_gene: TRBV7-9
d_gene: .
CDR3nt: TGTGCCAGTACCCACCGAAACGGCAATGAGCAGTTCTTC
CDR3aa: CASTHRNGNEQFF

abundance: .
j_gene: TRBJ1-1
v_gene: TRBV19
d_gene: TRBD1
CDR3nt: TGTGCCAGTAGTCTAGGGACAGGGTCGGCGAACACTGAAGCTTTCTTT
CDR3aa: CASSLGTGSANTEAFF

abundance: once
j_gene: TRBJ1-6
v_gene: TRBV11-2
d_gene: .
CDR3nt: TGTGCCAGCAGCCGAGGACTAACGGATAATTCACCCCTCCACTTT
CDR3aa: CASSRGLTDNSPLHF

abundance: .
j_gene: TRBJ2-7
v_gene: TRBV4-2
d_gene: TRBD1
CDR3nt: TGTGCCAGCAGCCAGGGGACAGGAGCCTCCTACGAGCAGTACTTC
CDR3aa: CASSQGTGASYEQYF

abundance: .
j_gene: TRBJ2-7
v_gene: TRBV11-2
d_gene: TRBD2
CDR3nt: TGTGCCAGCAGCTTCATGCTAGCGGGGGGTCAAGCCTACGAGCAGTACTTC
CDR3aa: CASSFMLAGGQAYEQYF

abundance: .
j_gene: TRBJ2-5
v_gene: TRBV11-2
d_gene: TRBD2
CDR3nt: TGTGCCAGCAGCGCCACGCTAGCGGGGGGCGGAGAGACCCAGTACTTC
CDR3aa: CASSATLAGGGETQYF

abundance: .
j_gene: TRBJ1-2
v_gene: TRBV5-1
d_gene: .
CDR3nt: TGCGCCAGCAGGCCCCAATCTACAGGGAGCGGCGGCTACACCTTC
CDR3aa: CASRPQSTGSGGYTF

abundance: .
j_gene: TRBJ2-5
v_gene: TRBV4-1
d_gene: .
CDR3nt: TGCGCCAGCAGCCAAGACTCTGAGAGGACCCAGTACTTC
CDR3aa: CASSQDSERTQYF

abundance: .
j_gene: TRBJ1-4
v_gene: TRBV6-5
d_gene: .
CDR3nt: TGTGCCAGCAGTTACCTAGACTCGGGGGCTGGTGAAAAACTGTTTTTT
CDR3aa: CASSYLDSGAGEKLFF

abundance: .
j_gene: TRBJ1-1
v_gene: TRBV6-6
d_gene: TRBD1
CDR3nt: TGTGCCAGCAAGACAGGGGGCACTGAAGCTTTCTTT
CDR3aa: CASKTGGTEAFF

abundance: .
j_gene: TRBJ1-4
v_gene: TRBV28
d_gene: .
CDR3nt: TGTGCCAGCCTGAACACCTTTAATGAAAAACTGTTTTTT
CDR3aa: CASLNTFNEKLFF

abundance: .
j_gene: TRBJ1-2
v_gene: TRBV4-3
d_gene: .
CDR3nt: TGCGCCAGCAGCCAGAGGGGCTTACAGGGCTATGGCTACACCTTC
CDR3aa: CASSQRGLQGYGYTF

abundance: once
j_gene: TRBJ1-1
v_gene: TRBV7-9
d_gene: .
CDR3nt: TGTGCCAGCAGCTACGGACGGATAAACACTGAAGCTTTCTTT
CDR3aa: CASSYGRINTEAFF

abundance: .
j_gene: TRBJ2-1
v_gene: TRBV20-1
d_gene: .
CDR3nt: TGCAGTGCTAGTGGGGTCAATGAGCAGTTCTTC
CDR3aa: CSASGVNEQFF

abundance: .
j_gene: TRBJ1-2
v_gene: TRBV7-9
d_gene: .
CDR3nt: TGTGCCAGCAGCTCCAATTTCAACTATGGCTACACCTTC
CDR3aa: CASSSNFNYGYTF

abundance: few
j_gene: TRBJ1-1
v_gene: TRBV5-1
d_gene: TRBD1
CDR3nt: TGCGCCAGCAGCTCACAGGGGGACACTGAAGCTTTCTTT
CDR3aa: CASSSQGDTEAFF

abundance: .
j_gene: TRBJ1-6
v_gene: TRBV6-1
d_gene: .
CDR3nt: TGTGCCTGCCACGAGGTAGTTAATTCACCCCTCCACTTT
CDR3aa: CACHEVVNSPLHF

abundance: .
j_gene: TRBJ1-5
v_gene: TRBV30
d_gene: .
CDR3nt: TGTGCCTGGAGCGCACGCCCGGTGGAGCCCCAGCATTTT
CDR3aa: CAWSARPVEPQHF

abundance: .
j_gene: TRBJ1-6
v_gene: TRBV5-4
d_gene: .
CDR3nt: TGTGCCAGCAGCTTGGCCCGGGGTATCAATTCACCCCTCCACTTT
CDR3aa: CASSLARGINSPLHF

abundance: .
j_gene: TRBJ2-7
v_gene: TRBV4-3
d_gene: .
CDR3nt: TGCGCCAGCAGCCAAGAAGAACAGGGAGGCTCCTACGAGCAGTACTTC
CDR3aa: CASSQEEQGGSYEQYF

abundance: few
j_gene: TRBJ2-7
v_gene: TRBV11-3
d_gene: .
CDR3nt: TGTGCCAGCAGCTTAGATAATGACTACCACGAGCAGTACTTC
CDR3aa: CASSLDNDYHEQYF

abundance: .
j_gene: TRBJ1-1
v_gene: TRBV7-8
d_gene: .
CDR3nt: TGTGCCAGCAGCTTAACTCAGGGGAACACTGAAGCTTTCTTT
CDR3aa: CASSLTQGNTEAFF

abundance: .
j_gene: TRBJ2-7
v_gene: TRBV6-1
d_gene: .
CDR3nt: TGTGCCAGCAGTGAGGGCGGGGCGCGCGAGCAGTACTTC
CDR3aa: CASSEGGAREQYF

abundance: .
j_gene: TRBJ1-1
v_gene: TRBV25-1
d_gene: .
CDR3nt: TGTGCCAGCAGTCGGACAGCGTATTCCATGAACACTGAAGCTTTCTTT
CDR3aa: CASSRTAYSMNTEAFF